Following are 10 T cell receptor beta chains from one sample sequenced in a study of molecular identifiers for immune sequencing clone quantification. Each CDR3 protein is one row after TCRdb ran MiXCR on the PCR reads. The sample contains more than 450,000 distinct CDR3 sequences, about a fifth of which appear only once. The specimen was naive CD8+ T cells from blood, with Jurkat cell RNA spiked in. Regarding subset: FACS-sorted CD8+CD4-CCR7+CD45RA+ naive T cells. The receptors shown here come from a human donor in good health. Some libraries in this study had Jurkat cell RNA spiked in.

This sequence joins TRBV10-2 and TRBJ2-7, with TRBD2 as a possible D gene (6 bases). Germline lookup yields CDR1 WSHSY and CDR2 SAAADI. Trimming removed 4 bases at V and 7 bases at J, with 20 bases between. The CDR3 runs 15 residues. The CDR3 DNA is TGCGCCAGCAGTGCCTCGGGACTCGGGGCGGAGGAGCAGTACTTC. This sequence encodes CASSASGLGAEEQYF.

V gene TRBV13 combines with J gene TRBJ1-1, with D possibly matching TRBD1 (6 bases). The CDR3 totals 17 residues. Germline V gives CDR1 PRHDT, CDR2 FYEKMQ (reference sequence). Deletions cut 2 bases from V and 6 bases from J, with 22 bases between. Here the CDR3 reads CASSLWAGVEIEPEAFF. DNA for the CDR3: TGTGCCAGCAGCTTATGGGCAGGGGTCGAGATAGAGCCTGAAGCTTTCTTT.

This clonotype was counted at least ten times. The chain links TRBV7-3 to TRBJ2-3; 7 nucleotides line up with TRBD2. This CDR3 contains 15 residues. V trimming: 6 bases; J trimming: 3 bases; junction bases outside the gene matches: 9. Germline CDR1 SGHTA, CDR2 FQGTGA. The DNA of the CDR3 is TGTGCCAGCAGTTCGAGCGGGGCGGGGACAGATACGCAGTATTTT. Translated, it gives CASSSSGAGTDTQYF. Combining the CDR3 with reference TRBV7-3 and TRBJ2-3 gives the whole variable domain GAGVSQTPSNKVTEKGKYVELRCDPISGHTALYWYRQSLGQGPEFLIYFQGTGAADDSGLPNDRFFAVRPEGSVSTLKIQRTERGDSAVYLCASSSSGAGTDTQYFGPGTRLTVL.

This clonotype was recorded many times. The chain joins TRBV12-3 or TRBV12-4 to TRBJ2-2, with 8 bases that match TRBD1. The CDR3 is made up of 15 amino acids. The V and J ends lost 5 bases and 0 bases, in that order; junction bases with no gene match: 2. CDR3 nucleotides: TGTGCCAGCAGTACGGGACAGGCGAACACCGGGGAGCTGTTTTTT. Translating it yields CASSTGQANTGELFF.

About this clonotype: Compared with germline, one end of the junction differs, possibly owing to a read error. The chain is built from TRBV9 and TRBJ2-5, with TRBD2 identical over 7 bases. CDR1 is SGDLS and CDR2 is YYNGEE in the germline V gene. CDR3 length equals 14 residues. The CDR3 spells CARSGAGNQETQYF. CDR3 nucleotide sequence: TGTGCCAGAAGCGGAGCGGGGAACCAAGAGACCCAGTACTTC. The variable domain in full, with the rest retrieved from reference TRBV9 and TRBJ2-5, is DSGVTQTPKHLITATGQRVTLRCSPRSGDLSVYWYQQSLDQGLQFLIQYYNGEERAKGNILERFSAQQFPDLHSELNLSSLELGDSALYFCARSGAGNQETQYFGPGTRLLVL.

This clonotype was counted between two and nine times. This chain links TRBV27 with TRBJ2-3; D may correspond to TRBD1 or TRBD2 (5 bases each). The germline CDR1 and CDR2 sequences are MNHEY and SMNVEV (reference sequence). The V gene lost 5 bases and the J gene lost 1 base, with 16 bases spanning the gap. This CDR3 spans 16 amino acids. The CDR3 coding sequence is TGTGCCAGCAGTATCCCTCCGGGACGGGGCACAGATACGCAGTATTTT. Its protein product is CASSIPPGRGTDTQYF.

This clonotype showed up many times. This sequence joins TRBV16 and TRBJ1-1; 7 nucleotides agree with TRBD1. The CDR3 sequence is 15 residues long. V shed 4 bases and J 5 bases; nucleotides not matched to a gene: 10. Germline loops: CDR1 KGHSY, CDR2 FQNENV. CDR3 nucleotide sequence: TGTGCCAGCAGCCGAAACACAGGGGCAAGGACTGAAGCTTTCTTT. Its protein product is CASSRNTGARTEAFF.

The chain is built from TRBV30 and TRBJ2-5, with a tentative D call TRBD1 (5 bases). CDR1 is GTSNPN, CDR2 SVGIG, per germline (reference sequence). V gave up 0 bases and J gave up 1 base, with 21 bases separating them. The CDR3 length is 18 residues. The DNA for the CDR3 is TGTGCCTGGAGTGTACGTCCAAGGGGAAGTGGGGTCCAAGAGACCCAGTACTTC. Translation gives CAWSVRPRGSGVQETQYF.

This clonotype was seen many times. This chain joins TRBV20-1 and TRBJ1-2; no clear D. Germline values: CDR1 DFQATT, CDR2 SNEGSKA (reference sequence). The germline V and J ends were trimmed by 4 bases and 0 bases, with 6 bases remaining between them. CDR3 length equals 12 residues. In DNA, the CDR3 is TGCAGTGCTATTAATCCTAACTATGGCTACACCTTC. It codes for CSAINPNYGYTF.

Comments on this clonotype: A read error may explain this, as a much larger clone is one base away. The chain joins TRBV7-9 to TRBJ2-5; 11 nucleotides agree with TRBD2. Germline lookup yields CDR1 SEHNR and CDR2 FQNEAQ (reference sequence). J gave up 0 bases and V 7 bases, and 7 bases lay outside the gene matches. The CDR3 extends over 16 amino acids. The CDR3 loop reads CASILLTSGDQETQYF. CDR3 DNA: TGTGCCAGCATCCTATTGACTAGCGGGGACCAAGAGACCCAGTACTTC.